This is a list of T cell receptor beta chains from one sample in a study of T-cell memory formation after mild COVID-19. MiXCR, run by TCRdb on the 5' RACE reads, gives a single entry per CDR3 protein. The sample contains 450,000 to 650,000 distinct CDR3 sequences, roughly 21% of which appear only once. Material for sequencing was PBMCs or a T cell subset sorted from them (not recorded which). The receptors stem from an adult woman who had mild COVID-19 (a few samples of this study predate the infection). Cell type and time point are not known. The CDR3 runs from the conserved cysteine through the conserved F or W.

V	J	CDR3
TRBV19	TRBJ2-1	CASSISGISGAKKQFF
TRBV6-5	TRBJ2-4	CASSRLTGDIQYF
TRBV7-2	TRBJ2-1	CASSLGGTPYNEQFF
TRBV30	TRBJ2-1	CAWSEGLAGYNEQFF
TRBV12-3/TRBV12-4	TRBJ2-2	CASSPRPGGVGELFF
TRBV7-2	TRBJ2-7	CASSTGFGSTLYEQYF
TRBV10-3	TRBJ2-7	CAISAGDYQYEQYF
TRBV30	TRBJ2-1	CAWSPLLAGEYNEQFF
TRBV7-2	TRBJ1-4	CASSTGQGGNEKLFF
TRBV5-1	TRBJ2-1	CASSHSGGNEQFF
TRBV7-9	TRBJ2-3	CASSLRTENWDTQYF
TRBV3-1	TRBJ2-2	CASSRRVLRGRNTGELFF
TRBV7-3	TRBJ2-1	CASSLNGAYNEQFF
TRBV6-1	TRBJ1-4	CASSERPPVEKLFF